This entry concerns a single T cell receptor beta chain. These data are taken from a study of early T cells in non-severe SARS-CoV-2 infection. Study as a whole: The input, bulk RNA from unsorted whole blood, was sequenced, and chains were unpaired.

Each CDR3 protein gets one entry after TCRdb re-called the 5' RACE reads with MiXCR. The sample holds about 52,000 distinct CDR3 sequences, about 6.2% seen once. Germline assignment: CDR1 SGHVS and CDR2 FQNEAQ. The V segment lost 5 bases and the J segment 6 bases; nucleotides outside the gene matches: 10. This CDR3 contains 15 residues. The chain joins TRBV7-8 to TRBJ2-1; the match to TRBD2 covers 7 bases. The TCR was taken from an adult who was a healthcare worker with PCR-confirmed SARS-CoV-2 infection or an uninfected control (not recorded which). Sequencing input: whole blood. CDR3 loop: CASSRRTSRVNEQFF. CDR3 bases: TGTGCCAGCAGCCGTCGGACTAGTCGGGTCAATGAGCAGTTCTTC.